One and the same sample provided the 16 T cell receptor beta chains below, sequenced in a study of T cell responses to AZD1222 COVID-19 vaccine (dated by TCRdb to the early 2020s). The time point label, read with the paper, signifies: baseline before first vaccination. Library construction relied on the immunoSEQ multiplex PCR assay. TCRdb carries this immuneACCESS record with in-frame sequences only. Its versions omit some clonotypes, under half of them owing to an unresolved V gene in the studies checked, with the rest unexplained. Here the sample has around 130,000 clones; roughly 87% occur a single time. The ten largest clones represent under 1.5% of the sample. The sequences come from peripheral blood, collected on day 0 of AZD1222 vaccination. These receptors were collected from an adult in good health.

The chain uses TRBV29-1 and TRBJ1-2; perhaps TRBD1 as D (5 bases). Germline CDR1 is SQVTM and CDR2 is ANQGSEA. Trimming removed 4 bases from V and 7 bases from J, with 13 bases in between. The CDR3 length is 12 residues. CDR3 nucleotide sequence: TGCAGCGTTGGAATGGGGCGAGGTGGCTACACCTTC. It is translated as CSVGMGRGGYTF.

A note on this clone: One end of the junction does not line up with germline, which may come from a read error. The V and J genes are TRBV24-1 and TRBJ2-3; D may be TRBD1 (6 bases). The CDR3 sequence is 16 residues long. Germline V CDR1 and CDR2: KGHDR, SFDVKD. The CDR3 reads CATSGFRGGSTDMQYF. In DNA, the CDR3 is TGTGCCACCAGTGGGTTTCGTGGGGGCAGCACAGATATGCAGTATTTT.

This chain links TRBV7-3 with TRBJ2-1; perhaps TRBD2 as D (7 bases). Germline CDR1 is SGHTA and CDR2 is FQGTGA. This CDR3 is 15 amino acids long. V lost 2 bases and J 2 bases, leaving 10 bases between the germline ends. The CDR3 nucleotides read TGTGCCAGCAGCTTACGGGGGGCACCCTACAATGAGCAGTTCTTC. This sequence encodes CASSLRGAPYNEQFF.

This chain uses TRBV9 with TRBJ1-3; no clear D. In germline, CDR1 is SGDLS, CDR2 YYNGEE. The V and J ends lost 0 bases and 0 bases respectively, with 7 bases between them. The CDR3 is 15 residues long. Here the CDR3 reads CASSVGRLSGNTIYF. The CDR3 DNA sequence: TGTGCCAGCAGCGTAGGTAGACTCTCTGGAAACACCATATATTTT.

J is TRBJ1-1 and V is TRBV18, with TRBD1 as a possible D gene (6 bases). V was clipped by 1 base and J by 3 bases, with 9 bases between them. The CDR3 sequence is 14 residues long. Germline values: CDR1 KGHSH, CDR2 LQKENI. CDR3 residues: CASSPRRTDTEAFF. The DNA of the CDR3 is TGTGCCAGCTCACCACGACGGACAGACACTGAAGCTTTCTTT.

The chain is built from TRBV9 and TRBJ2-1; perhaps TRBD2 as D (5 bases). The germline V and J ends were trimmed by 3 bases and 12 bases, with 16 bases remaining between them. Germline V gives CDR1 SGDLS, CDR2 YYNGEE. This CDR3 is 13 amino acids long. CDR3 bases: TGTGCCAGCAGCGAACCCTCCGGACTGGTGCAGTTCTTC. It specifies CASSEPSGLVQFF.

The chain has TRBV9 and TRBJ1-1, with no clear D. Deletions cut 0 bases from V and 0 bases from J, with 9 bases between. Looked up from germline, CDR1 is SGDLS and CDR2 is YYNGEE. The CDR3 is 15 amino acids. CDR3 region: CASSVGSVLNTEAFF. Written as DNA, the CDR3 is TGTGCCAGCAGCGTAGGTTCCGTGTTGAACACTGAAGCTTTCTTT.

The rearrangement links TRBV28 to TRBJ1-2, with D possibly matching TRBD1 (6 bases). V dropped 3 bases and J dropped 4 bases, with 12 bases sitting between them. Per the germline V gene, CDR1 is MDHEN and CDR2 is SYDVKM. The CDR3 consists of 14 residues. CDR3 coding DNA: TGTGCCAGCAGTTTGGGGGGGGCGGGCTATGGCTACACCTTC. Protein sequence: CASSLGGAGYGYTF.

The rearrangement uses TRBV28 and TRBJ2-2; 12 bases agree with TRBD1. Germline V lookup: CDR1 MDHEN, CDR2 SYDVKM. This CDR3 comprises 17 residues. V trimming: 5 bases; J trimming: 6 bases; junction bases outside the gene matches: 10. The CDR3 DNA is TGTGCCAGCAGTCTCTACCGGGACAGGGGGCTATCCGGGGAGCTGTTTTTT. Translated, it gives CASSLYRDRGLSGELFF.

The genes are TRBV6-5 and TRBJ1-3; D is possibly TRBD1 (6 bases). The CDR3 loop spans 15 amino acids. Deletions cut 0 bases from V and 4 bases from J, with 10 bases between. Germline V gene data show CDR1 as MNHEY and CDR2 as SVGAGI. CDR3 in amino acids: CASSYSGGRGNTIYF. The CDR3 bases are TGTGCCAGCAGTTACTCGGGGGGGCGAGGAAACACCATATATTTT.

The chain is built from TRBV28 and TRBJ1-4; D not resolved. V gave up 5 bases and J gave up 1 base, with 14 bases separating them. Germline CDR1 reads MDHEN; CDR2 reads SYDVKM. The CDR3 runs 16 residues. The CDR3, as DNA: TGTGCCAGCAGTCCGGTTGGGCGCTTAACTAATGAAAAACTGTTTTTT. It is translated as CASSPVGRLTNEKLFF.

V gene TRBV29-1 combines with J gene TRBJ1-1, with 7 bases identical to TRBD1. J gave up 8 bases and V 6 bases, and 15 bases lay outside the gene matches. Germline V gives CDR1 SQVTM, CDR2 ANQGSEA. The CDR3 has 14 amino acids. In DNA form, the CDR3 reads TGCAGCGTGAGAGCCGGGACAGCCAGTGGGGAAGCTTTCTTT. This codes for CSVRAGTASGEAFF.

The chain recombines TRBV3-1 (or the pseudogene TRBV3-2) with TRBJ2-2, with TRBD2 as a possible D gene (5 bases). The CDR3 is 13 amino acids. Germline V lookup: CDR1 LGHDT, CDR2 YNNKEL (reference sequence). Trimming removed 4 bases from V and 5 bases from J, with 8 bases in between. As DNA, the CDR3 is TGTGCCAGCAGCCCGAGAGGGACCGGGGAGCTGTTTTTT. Its translation: CASSPRGTGELFF.

The rearrangement links TRBV27 to TRBJ2-7, with TRBD1 identical over 7 bases. Germline V CDR1 and CDR2: MNHEY, SMNVEV (reference sequence). V gave up 6 bases and J gave up 7 bases; unmatched junction bases: 15. This CDR3 is built from 15 residues. In nucleotides, the CDR3 is TGTGCCAGCAGACGAGGTGAGGGGGCGATGGGTGAGCAGTACTTC. Translation: CASRRGEGAMGEQYF.

In this sample, this clone turned up once. The chain combines TRBV27 with TRBJ2-5; TRBD2 agrees at 11 bases. Germline loops: CDR1 MNHEY, CDR2 SMNVEV (reference sequence). CDR3 size: 16 residues. The junction had 6 bases not matched to a gene; V was cut back by 5 bases and J by 1 base. In nucleotides, the CDR3 is TGTGCCAGCAGTCGCGCGGGGACTAGCGGCCAAGAGACCCAGTACTTC. This codes for CASSRAGTSGQETQYF.

This chain joins TRBV5-4 and TRBJ1-5; D remains ambiguous. The CDR3 is 14 amino acids. The germline V gene encodes CDR1 SGHNT and CDR2 YYREEE (reference sequence). V was trimmed by 9 bases and J by 0 bases, leaving 13 bases between them. CDR3 in amino acids: CAMTWWNSNQPQHF. Written as DNA, the CDR3 is TGTGCCATGACGTGGTGGAATAGCAATCAGCCCCAGCATTTT.